The sequence of this TCR beta chain was determined in a study of PD-L1 blockade in urothelial cancer. Overall study context: In about 2014, patients got going on atezolizumab, taking 1,200 mg intravenously every 3 weeks.

Each PCR reaction had synthetic TCR analog templates spiked into it. Profiled with immunoSEQ multiplex PCR; TCRdb holds only in-frame clones, not every one. Here the sample spans 70,000 to 85,000 clones, 80% to 85% being singletons. CDR3 length: 14 residues. Looked up from germline, CDR1 is SNHLY and CDR2 is FYNNEI. V lost 2 bases and J lost 1, with 6 bases in between. The chain couples TRBV2 to TRBJ1-5; D remains ambiguous. The sequencing here drew on PBMCs, taken around atezolizumab (anti-PD-L1) treatment. This TCR was sampled from a man between 65 and 85 years old with urothelial cancer. The CDR3 here is CASSESGSNQPQHF. CDR3 coding DNA: TGTGCCAGCAGTGAATCAGGAAGCAATCAGCCCCAGCATTTT. The full variable domain, with the rest looked up from reference TRBV2 and TRBJ1-5, is EPEVTQTPSHQVTQMGQEVILRCVPISNHLYFYWYRQILGQKVEFLVSFYNNEISEKSEIFDDQFSVERPDGSNFTLKIRSTKLEDSAMYFCASSESGSNQPQHFGDGTRLSIL.